Listed below are T cell receptor beta chains from one sample, sequenced in a study of neurological immune-mediated disorders. In TCRdb, the 5' RACE reads were re-called with MiXCR into one record per CDR3 protein. Among roughly 80,000 distinct CDR3 sequences listed, 17% were seen once. Sample: PBMCs. Receptor source: a woman aged 40-49 years in good health. CDR3s include the opening cysteine and the closing phenylalanine or tryptophan. The order of the fields is clone size, J gene, V gene, CDR3 length, D gene, CDR3 protein, CDR3 DNA. A D gene is named only where the DNA matches it firmly. Clone size is not always given. Where it is, it says once, few, many or a class for expanded clones.

many TRBJ2-3 TRBV7-2 15 - CASSRAFGGTDTQYF TGTGCCAGCAGCCGGGCCTTTGGGGGCACAGATACGCAGTATTTT
many TRBJ2-3 TRBV6-6 14 - CASSPTRGTDTQYF TGTGCCAGCAGCCCCACTAGGGGCACAGATACGCAGTATTTT
many TRBJ2-2 TRBV4-3 16 TRBD2 CASSQGTSGYTGELFF TGCGCCAGCAGCCAGGGGACTAGCGGGTACACCGGGGAGCTGTTTTTT
many TRBJ2-5 TRBV28 14 - CASSLSGGLETQYF TGTGCCAGCAGTTTATCGGGGGGCCTGGAGACCCAGTACTTC
many TRBJ1-1 TRBV5-1 15 - CASSLGDPGSTEAFF TGCGCCAGCAGCTTGGGGGACCCGGGGAGCACTGAAGCTTTCTTT
many TRBJ2-5 TRBV12-3/TRBV12-4 14 - CASSSGTVQETQYF TGTGCCAGCAGTTCTGGGACCGTCCAAGAGACCCAGTACTTC
- TRBJ1-4 TRBV6-5 16 - CASSLSDYNPNEKLFF TGTGCCAGCAGTTTGAGCGATTACAACCCGAATGAAAAACTGTTTTTT
many TRBJ2-7 TRBV6-2/TRBV6-3 12 - CASSYYGYEQYF TGTGCCAGCAGTTACTACGGCTACGAGCAGTACTTC
- TRBJ1-4 TRBV5-1 15 TRBD1 CASSLAGTDFAKLFF TGCGCAAGCAGCTTGGCCGGGACAGATTTTGCAAAACTGTTTTTT
many TRBJ2-1 TRBV20-1 15 - CSAREPGSSYNEQFF TGCAGTGCTAGAGAGCCGGGGAGCTCCTACAATGAGCAGTTCTTC
many TRBJ2-5 TRBV20-1 12 - CSARGQKETQYF TGCAGTGCTAGAGGGCAGAAAGAGACCCAGTACTTC
many TRBJ2-2 TRBV6-1 13 - CAGDKANTGELFF TGTGCCGGGGACAAAGCGAACACCGGGGAGCTGTTTTTT
many TRBJ2-5 TRBV25-1 13 - CASSGEEGETQYF TGTGCCAGCAGTGGGGAAGAGGGAGAGACCCAGTACTTC
many TRBJ2-7 TRBV3-1 13 TRBD2 CASRKAGVYEQYF TGTGCCAGCCGAAAAGCGGGGGTCTACGAGCAGTACTTC
many TRBJ2-5 TRBV12-3/TRBV12-4 13 - CASRPGLRETQYF TGTGCCAGCAGACCGGGACTTAGGGAGACCCAGTACTTC
- TRBJ1-4 TRBV5-1 14 TRBD1 CASSQGQGNEKLFF TGCGCCAGCAGCCAGGGACAGGGGAATGAAAAACTGTTTTTT
many TRBJ2-3 TRBV28 12 - CASSSVGRPQYF TGTGCCAGCAGTTCGGTCGGCCGTCCGCAGTATTTT
many TRBJ1-1 TRBV10-3 13 TRBD1 CAITRGMNTEAFF TGTGCCATCACCAGGGGGATGAACACTGAAGCTTTCTTT
many TRBJ2-5 TRBV5-1 13 - CASSPIIGETQYF TGCGCCAGCAGCCCCATCATCGGGGAGACCCAGTACTTC
many TRBJ2-3 TRBV7-2 14 - CASSLASAGDTQYF TGTGCCAGCAGCTTAGCTAGCGCCGGAGATACGCAGTATTTT
many TRBJ2-5 TRBV7-2 17 TRBD2 CASSLLPGLAAVETQYF TGTGCCAGCAGCTTACTACCGGGACTAGCGGCGGTAGAGACCCAGTACTTC
many TRBJ1-1 TRBV10-3 11 - CAARELGEAFF TGTGCCGCACGGGAGCTTGGAGAAGCTTTCTTT
many TRBJ1-2 TRBV24-1 14 TRBD1 CATSEGQGAVGYTF TGTGCCACCAGTGAAGGACAGGGGGCTGTCGGCTACACCTTC
many TRBJ2-7 TRBV7-2 13 TRBD2 CASSLGLSYEQYF TGTGCCAGCAGCCTGGGACTAAGTTACGAGCAGTACTTC
many TRBJ1-1 TRBV3-1 16 TRBD1 CASSLNPGQGSAEAFF TGTGCCAGCAGCCTAAACCCCGGACAGGGTAGCGCTGAAGCTTTCTTT
- TRBJ1-2 TRBV7-2 14 - CASSSPDGSYGYTF TGTGCCAGCAGCTCACCGGACGGGTCCTATGGCTACACCTTC
many TRBJ2-3 TRBV29-1 14 - CSVAPDRLTDTQYF TGCAGCGTGGCCCCTGACAGACTCACAGATACGCAGTATTTT
many TRBJ1-1 TRBV28 16 TRBD1 CASSFRDRGRGAEAFF TGTGCCAGCAGTTTTCGGGACAGGGGGCGCGGAGCTGAAGCTTTCTTT
few TRBJ2-4 TRBV6-1 15 - CASSDGRGAKNIQYF TGTGCCAGCAGTGATGGCAGGGGAGCCAAAAACATTCAGTACTTC
few TRBJ1-2 TRBV18 16 - CASSPYDPRFNYGYTF TGTGCCAGCTCACCATACGACCCTCGATTTAACTATGGCTACACCTTC
many TRBJ2-3 TRBV6-2/TRBV6-3 14 - CASSPPGNPDTQYF TGTGCCAGCAGTCCTCCCGGCAATCCAGATACGCAGTATTTT
once TRBJ2-2 TRBV14 17 TRBD2 CASSELAGQANTGELFF TGTGCCAGCAGCGAACTAGCGGGGCAAGCGAACACCGGGGAGCTGTTTTTT
many TRBJ2-3 TRBV20-1 16 TRBD2 CSAPRLAGGPSDTQYF TGCAGTGCCCCGAGACTAGCGGGGGGGCCATCAGATACGCAGTATTTT
many TRBJ1-2 TRBV20-1 12 TRBD1 CSARTGKYGYTF TGCAGTGCTAGGACAGGGAAATATGGCTACACCTTC
many TRBJ1-5 TRBV6-6 16 - CASSYSASRKDQPQHF TGTGCCAGCAGTTATTCGGCATCTAGGAAGGATCAGCCCCAGCATTTT
many TRBJ2-1 TRBV7-2 19 TRBD2 CASSSRGPSGGSTYNEQFF TGTGCCAGCAGCTCTCGTGGGCCTAGCGGGGGGTCTACCTACAATGAGCAGTTCTTC
- TRBJ2-4 TRBV12-3/TRBV12-4 17 - CASPLRSGGRVKNIQYF TGTGCCAGCCCCCTCCGGTCCGGGGGACGAGTCAAAAACATTCAGTACTTC
- TRBJ2-1 TRBV20-1 15 - CSALTGTGGHNEQFF TGCAGTGCTCTTACGGGAACGGGGGGCCACAATGAGCAGTTCTTC
few TRBJ1-4 TRBV28 15 TRBD1 CASSRDRAVHEKLFF TGTGCCAGCAGTCGGGACAGGGCGGTGCATGAAAAACTGTTTTTT
many TRBJ2-4 TRBV6-5 13 - CASRSLAKNIQYF TGTGCCAGCCGGTCCTTAGCCAAAAACATTCAGTACTTC
- TRBJ2-1 TRBV19 14 - CASSIGVPDNEQFF TGTGCCAGTAGTATAGGGGTCCCGGACAATGAGCAGTTCTTC
many TRBJ1-1 TRBV4-3 15 - CASSQEPGLNTEAFF TGCGCCAGCAGCCAAGAACCGGGCTTGAACACTGAAGCTTTCTTT
many TRBJ2-5 TRBV5-1 13 - CASSPAGAETQYF TGCGCCAGCAGCCCCGCCGGTGCGGAGACCCAGTACTTC
- TRBJ2-5 TRBV5-5 17 - CSSSLTPGTGRRETQYF TGTTCCAGCAGCCTTACCCCCGGTACAGGGAGGAGAGAGACCCAGTACTTC
many TRBJ2-3 TRBV7-2 14 - CASSPTGGTDTQYF TGTGCCAGCAGCCCAACTGGGGGCACAGATACGCAGTATTTT
many TRBJ1-2 TRBV20-1 17 TRBD1 CSARDPTAGGGGYGYTF TGCAGTGCTAGAGACCCGACGGCAGGGGGCGGAGGATATGGCTACACCTTC
many TRBJ2-5 TRBV2 13 - CASSVEDSGTQYF TGTGCCAGCAGTGTAGAAGACTCCGGGACCCAGTACTTC
- TRBJ1-2 TRBV12-3/TRBV12-4 16 TRBD1 CASSLYPGTGVKGYTF TGTGCCAGCAGCCTCTATCCCGGGACAGGGGTGAAAGGCTACACCTTC
many TRBJ2-7 TRBV5-5 14 - CASSETTGSYEQYF TGTGCCAGCAGCGAAACGACAGGCTCCTACGAGCAGTACTTC
many TRBJ1-1 TRBV12-3/TRBV12-4 14 - CASSRRGGNTEAFF TGTGCCAGCAGTCGGCGAGGTGGGAACACTGAAGCTTTCTTT
many TRBJ2-2 TRBV27 13 - CASSLPMSGELFF TGTGCCAGCAGTCTCCCAATGTCCGGGGAGCTGTTTTTT
many TRBJ2-3 TRBV5-6 13 TRBD1 CASSSTGSDTQYF TGTGCCAGCAGCTCGACAGGGTCAGATACGCAGTATTTT
many TRBJ1-5 TRBV6-2/TRBV6-3 14 - CASSRTGINQPQHF TGTGCCAGCAGCCGTACAGGGATCAATCAGCCCCAGCATTTT
many TRBJ1-2 TRBV15 14 - CATSRTGSFSGYTF TGTGCCACCAGCAGAACAGGGTCTTTCAGTGGCTACACCTTC
few TRBJ2-5 TRBV29-1 16 - CSVEGHIGPLGETQYF TGCAGCGTTGAAGGCCACATAGGGCCCCTGGGAGAGACCCAGTACTTC
many TRBJ1-3 TRBV6-1 16 - CASSEKGESSGNTIYF TGTGCCAGCAGTGAAAAGGGGGAATCTTCTGGAAACACCATATATTTT
many TRBJ2-3 TRBV5-1 16 TRBD2 CASSLGQLAGTDTQYF TGCGCCAGCAGCTTGGGTCAACTAGCGGGCACAGATACGCAGTATTTT